This entry lists 30 T cell receptor beta chains sequenced from one sample in a study of cytomegalovirus exposure and HLA in healthy donors. Both 60 Vbeta primers and 13 Jbeta primers went into the PCR. Measured with immunoSEQ multiplex PCR; TCRdb has only the in-frame clones, and not every one. The sample includes roughly 55,000 clones. Sequenced sample: PBMCs. The receptors originated from a woman aged 45-65 years in good health and CMV-seropositive.

The chain couples TRBV28 to TRBJ1-2; D ambiguous. The CDR3 sequence is 13 residues long. Germline CDR1 reads MDHEN; CDR2 reads SYDVKM. Trimming left V 8 bases short and J 2 bases short, with 12 bases between. CDR3 DNA: TGTGCCAGCCTCAAACACCACAACTATGGCTACACCTTC. Residues: CASLKHHNYGYTF.

The V and J genes are TRBV15 and TRBJ1-1; 8 bases map to TRBD1. Unmatched junction bases numbered 4, after V lost 4 bases and J lost 0 bases. Germline CDR1 LNHNV, CDR2 YYDKDF (reference sequence). The CDR3 loop spans 15 amino acids. The CDR3 loop reads CATSNLRGLNTEAFF. CDR3 coding DNA: TGTGCCACCAGCAACCTCAGGGGGCTGAACACTGAAGCTTTCTTT.

The V call is TRBV6-5, the J call TRBJ1-1; D remains unclear. The germline V and J ends were trimmed by 7 bases and 4 bases, with 16 bases remaining between them. The CDR3 has 14 amino acids. Germline lookup yields CDR1 MNHEY and CDR2 SVGAGI. The CDR3 sequence is CASTPITATTEAFF. CDR3 DNA: TGTGCCAGCACCCCCATCACTGCTACCACTGAAGCTTTCTTT.

The chain links TRBV5-1 to TRBJ2-4; D may be TRBD2 (6 bases). Between the trimmed V and J ends, which lost 0 bases and 8 bases, there was a span of 15 bases. In germline, CDR1 is SGHRS, CDR2 YFSETQ. The CDR3 consists of 15 residues. The CDR3 DNA reads TGCGCCAGCAGCTTGGCCAGAGTGGGGGAGGACATTCAGTACTTC. Residues: CASSLARVGEDIQYF.

This rearrangement joins TRBV7-2 to TRBJ2-7, with 15 bases lining up with TRBD2. The CDR3 runs to 16 residues. Trimming took 4 bases from V and 5 from J; bases not matched to a gene: 6. Germline-derived CDR1 and CDR2 are SGHTA and FQGNSA. This chain's CDR3 is CASSWGLAGGRNEQYF. The DNA for the CDR3 is TGTGCCAGCAGCTGGGGACTAGCGGGGGGCCGGAACGAGCAGTACTTC.

This sequence joins TRBV6-1 and TRBJ1-1; D unclear. The CDR3 totals 14 residues. Trimming left V 2 bases short and J 0 bases short, with 7 bases between. Germline V gives CDR1 MNHNS, CDR2 SASEGT. The CDR3 reads CASSETGLNTEAFF. In nucleotides, the CDR3 is TGTGCCAGCAGTGAAACGGGGTTGAACACTGAAGCTTTCTTT.

CDR3 nucleotides: TGTGCCTGGAGACAGGGGTTTAGCACAGATACGCAGTATTTT. Translated: CAWRQGFSTDTQYF. J is TRBJ2-3 and V is TRBV30; TRBD1 aligns across 7 bases. The V and J ends lost 3 bases and 0 bases, in that order; junction bases with no gene match: 3. In germline, CDR1 is GTSNPN, CDR2 SVGIG (reference sequence). The CDR3 is 14 amino acids.

The DNA for the CDR3 is TGTGCCAGCAGCCCAACCCGCGGACAGGGGGAACGAGGCTACACCTTC. Translated: CASSPTRGQGERGYTF. The genes are TRBV7-9 and TRBJ1-2; 10 bases map to TRBD1. Trimming took 5 bases from V and 8 from J; bases not matched to a gene: 14. CDR3 size: 16 residues. Germline V gene sequence: CDR1 SEHNR, CDR2 FQNEAQ (reference sequence).

The rearrangement joins TRBV4-1 to TRBJ1-2, with 11 bases identical to TRBD1. V trimming: 5 bases; J trimming: 1 base; junction bases outside the gene matches: 3. The CDR3 covers 15 residues. The germline gives CDR1 MGHRA, CDR2 YSYEKL. CDR3 sequence reads: CASSDGTGGNYGYTF. The CDR3 nucleotides read TGCGCCAGCAGCGACGGGACAGGGGGTAACTATGGCTACACCTTC.

The rearrangement uses TRBV7-7 and TRBJ1-5; D is possibly TRBD1 (6 bases). Trimming stripped 5 bases from V and 4 bases from J, with 21 bases between. The CDR3 length is 17 residues. The V gene's germline CDR1 is SSHAT and CDR2 FNYEAQ (reference sequence). The CDR3 bases are TGTGCCAGCAGCCCCCTCAAGGTCGGGACAAGAAATCAGCCCCAGCATTTT. Translation gives CASSPLKVGTRNQPQHF.

The chain has TRBV30 and TRBJ1-4; D is perhaps TRBD1 (5 bases). In germline, CDR1 is GTSNPN, CDR2 SVGIG (reference sequence). The CDR3 is made up of 15 amino acids. Trimming removed 0 bases at V and 5 bases at J, with 13 bases between. CDR3 amino acids: CAWSVGGSNNEKLFF. For the CDR3, the DNA is TGTGCCTGGAGTGTGGGGGGAAGTAACAATGAAAAACTGTTTTTT.

The V gene is TRBV6-5, the J gene TRBJ1-4; the D is unclear. From germline, CDR1 is MNHEY and CDR2 SVGAGI. The CDR3 sequence is 16 residues long. V lost 4 bases to trimming and J lost 0 bases, with 12 bases between them. Written as DNA, the CDR3 is TGTGCCAGCAGTTGGTCCGGGTTACCAACTAATGAAAAACTGTTTTTT. Translated, it gives CASSWSGLPTNEKLFF.

The chain recombines TRBV28 with TRBJ1-2, with 8 bases lining up with TRBD1. Germline assignment: CDR1 MDHEN and CDR2 SYDVKM. J was trimmed by 4 bases and V by 6 bases; bases with no gene match: 16. This CDR3 contains 17 residues. The CDR3 region has the DNA TGTGCCAGCAGGTTTGGCGGCAGGGGGCGCGGGGGCTATGGCTACACCTTC. This gives the protein CASRFGGRGRGGYGYTF.

The chain links TRBV6-5 to TRBJ1-5; no reliable D call. The ends were cut back, 6 bases at V and 2 bases at J, with 14 bases in the middle. The CDR3 consists of 15 residues. Germline assignment: CDR1 MNHEY and CDR2 SVGAGI. CDR3 region: CASRPDFGGNQPQHF. The DNA of the CDR3 is TGTGCCAGCAGACCGGACTTCGGGGGCAATCAGCCCCAGCATTTT.

The rearrangement links TRBV5-1 to TRBJ2-2; D is perhaps TRBD2 (6 bases). CDR1 and CDR2 from the germline V gene are SGHRS and YFSETQ. V gave up 4 bases and J gave up 0 bases, with 13 bases separating them. This CDR3 is 16 amino acids long. CDR3 nucleotides: TGCGCCAGCAGCACAATTAGCGGTTCGAACACCGGGGAGCTGTTTTTT. Translation gives CASSTISGSNTGELFF.

The chain joins TRBV5-4 to TRBJ2-2; 10 bases fit TRBD1. Trimming cost V 4 bases and J 9 bases; bases outside gene matches: 9. The CDR3 totals 15 residues. Looked up from germline, CDR1 is SGHNT and CDR2 is YYREEE (reference sequence). The CDR3 reads CASSPSDRGVRELFF. In DNA form, the CDR3 reads TGTGCCAGCAGCCCATCGGACAGGGGGGTCCGGGAGCTGTTTTTT.

This rearrangement joins TRBV19 to TRBJ2-7, with 11 bases lining up with TRBD2. Germline CDR1 is LNHDA and CDR2 is SQIVND (reference sequence). The CDR3 runs 15 residues. V dropped 4 bases and J dropped 4; count of bases not matched to a gene: 6. The CDR3 DNA is TGTGCCAGTAGTACCCTAGCGGGAGGCACTTACGAGCAGTACTTC. It yields the protein CASSTLAGGTYEQYF. Filled out from reference TRBV19 and TRBJ2-7, the complete variable domain reads DGGITQSPKYLFRKEGQNVTLSCEQNLNHDAMYWYRQDPGQGLRLIYYSQIVNDFQKGDIAEGYSVSREKKESFPLTVTSAQKNPTAFYLCASSTLAGGTYEQYFGPGTRLTVT.

This chain links TRBV4-2 with TRBJ2-4, with D possibly being TRBD2 (5 bases). CDR3 length equals 17 residues. Germline V gene sequence: CDR1 LGHNA, CDR2 YNFKEQ. V lost 0 bases, J lost 8 bases, and 20 bases lay in between. The CDR3 sequence: CASSQESRAPGYDIQYF. CDR3 in DNA: TGTGCCAGCAGCCAAGAATCGAGGGCCCCGGGGTACGACATTCAGTACTTC.

This rearrangement joins TRBV7-6 to TRBJ2-7; TRBD1 agrees at 7 bases. CDR1 and CDR2 (germline): SGHVS, FNYEAQ. V shed 4 bases and J 7 bases; nucleotides not matched to a gene: 13. The CDR3 is 15 amino acids. The CDR3 sequence: CASSSDRAPSSEQYF. The CDR3 DNA reads as TGTGCCAGCAGCTCCGACAGGGCCCCATCATCGGAGCAGTACTTC.

On this clone itself: In the same sample, other DNA sequences code for this CDR3. J is TRBJ2-7 and V is TRBV28; 7 nucleotides agree with TRBD1. V shed 1 base and J 2 bases; nucleotides not matched to a gene: 2. Germline CDR1 MDHEN, CDR2 SYDVKM. The length of the CDR3 is 14 residues. CDR3 amino acids: CASSLSQGPYEQYF. In DNA, the CDR3 is TGTGCCAGCAGTTTATCACAGGGGCCCTACGAGCAGTACTTC.

The chain couples TRBV28 to TRBJ2-5; 7 bases are a match to TRBD1. There are 16 residues in the CDR3. Germline assignment: CDR1 MDHEN and CDR2 SYDVKM. Germline trimming cut 2 bases from V and 5 bases from J; bases unmatched to any gene: 11. CDR3 protein: CASSLGQGVGWETQYF. DNA of the CDR3: TGTGCCAGCAGTTTAGGTCAGGGGGTCGGTTGGGAGACCCAGTACTTC.

In terms of frequency, this clone is medium-sized. As DNA, the CDR3 is TGTGCCAGCAGTTTTGGTCCGGTTGGTAACTATGAGCAGTTCTTC. Residues: CASSFGPVGNYEQFF. The J gene is TRBJ2-1, the V gene TRBV27; the D is unclear. Germline-derived CDR1 and CDR2 are MNHEY and SMNVEV (reference sequence). The CDR3 is 15 amino acids. V was clipped by 3 bases and J by 8 bases, with 17 bases between them.

V is TRBV6-5 and J is TRBJ2-1; TRBD2 agrees at 7 bases. Trimming removed 5 bases from V and 12 bases from J; junction bases left unmatched: 10. CDR1 MNHEY and CDR2 SVGAGI come from the germline V gene. The CDR3 extends over 13 amino acids. CDR3 sequence (DNA): TGTGCCAGCAGTCCCCTCAGCGGGACCGGGCAGTTCTTC. Translated: CASSPLSGTGQFF.

The CDR3 here is CASSIPGGRTNEKLFF. CDR3 in DNA: TGTGCCAGTAGTATACCAGGGGGGCGAACTAATGAAAAACTGTTTTTT. The chain employs TRBV19 and TRBJ1-4; TRBD1 matches 7 bases. Per germline, CDR1 LNHDA and CDR2 SQIVND (reference sequence). This CDR3 has 16 amino acids. Trimming took 2 bases from V and 1 from J; bases not matched to a gene: 4.

The chain uses TRBV4-3 and TRBJ1-2; D may be TRBD1 (6 bases). V was trimmed by 3 bases and J by 2 bases, leaving 7 bases between them. The CDR3 spans 13 residues. From germline, CDR1 is LGHNA and CDR2 YSLEER. The CDR3 region has the DNA TGCGCCAGCAGCCATCAGGGGAACTATGGCTACACCTTC. Its protein is CASSHQGNYGYTF.

This chain links TRBV19 with TRBJ1-5; D unresolved. Looked up from germline, CDR1 is LNHDA and CDR2 is SQIVND (reference sequence). This CDR3 spans 15 amino acids. V was shortened by 6 bases and J by 2 bases, with 14 bases between the two germline ends. This CDR3 is CASREANSGNQPQHF. The CDR3 DNA reads as TGTGCCAGTAGGGAGGCGAATAGCGGCAATCAGCCCCAGCATTTT.

Note on this clone: Within the sample, other DNA sequences also encode this same CDR3. The chain combines TRBV6-5 with TRBJ2-7; 9 bases align to TRBD1. V shed 3 bases and J 2 bases; nucleotides not matched to a gene: 5. The germline V gene encodes CDR1 MNHEY and CDR2 SVGAGI. The CDR3 has 15 amino acids. The CDR3 sequence: CASSYSGTGPYEQYF. CDR3 bases: TGTGCCAGCAGTTATTCCGGGACAGGGCCCTACGAGCAGTACTTC.

The chain couples TRBV6-1 to TRBJ2-6; perhaps TRBD2 as D (6 bases). The germline gives CDR1 MNHNS, CDR2 SASEGT. Trimming removed 7 bases from V and 0 bases from J, with 10 bases in between. The CDR3 length is 15 residues. This CDR3 is CASTGGASGANVLTF. CDR3 sequence (DNA): TGTGCCAGCACTGGAGGGGCCTCTGGGGCCAACGTCCTGACTTTC.

V usage is TRBV18 and J usage is TRBJ1-4; TRBD1 agrees at 10 bases. V was pared by 5 bases and J by 5 bases, with 5 bases of the junction left unmatched. The germline CDR1 and CDR2 sequences are KGHSH and LQKENI. The CDR3 is 15 residues long. The CDR3 is CASSKPGQGNEKLFF. The CDR3 DNA follows: TGTGCCAGCTCAAAACCGGGACAGGGGAATGAAAAACTGTTTTTT.

This chain links TRBV6-4 with TRBJ2-1; D unclear. CDR1 and CDR2 from the germline V gene are MRHNA and SNTAGT. The CDR3 runs 17 residues. V was clipped by 0 bases and J by 0 bases, with 12 bases between them. The CDR3 nucleotides read TGTGCCAGCAGTGACTCAAAGCAATATAACTCCTACAATGAGCAGTTCTTC. This encodes CASSDSKQYNSYNEQFF.